What follows are 11 T cell receptor beta chains derived from one specimen sequenced in a study of molecular identifiers for immune sequencing clone quantification. Via MiXCR, TCRdb re-called the PCR reads, giving one row per CDR3 protein. The data hold about 500,000 distinct CDR3 sequences, with around 21% observed a single time. The sample consisted of naive CD8+ T cells from blood, with Jurkat cell RNA spiked in. Indicated subset: FACS-sorted CD8+CD4-CCR7+CD45RA+ naive T cells. The receptors were gathered from a human donor in good health. Some libraries in this study had Jurkat cell RNA spiked in.

Worth noting for this clonotype: Just one base apart from a much larger clone, this may be a read error. In DNA form, the CDR3 reads TGCAGTGCTAGAGAGGGCAGGGGTTGGGGTCAGCCCCTGCATTTT. It codes for CSAREGRGWGQPLHF. The chain links TRBV20-1 to TRBJ1-5; maybe TRBD1 (6 bases). In germline, CDR1 is DFQATT, CDR2 SNEGSKA (reference sequence). The CDR3 runs to 15 residues.

The chain is built from TRBV30 and TRBJ2-5; 10 nucleotides line up with TRBD1. CDR3 size: 14 residues. Germline CDR1 GTSNPN, CDR2 SVGIG (reference sequence). The V segment lost 4 bases and the J segment 5 bases; nucleotides outside the gene matches: 7. CDR3 amino acids: CAWTPGQGRETQYF. CDR3 nucleotides: TGTGCCTGGACGCCGGGACAGGGGCGGGAGACCCAGTACTTC.

This clonotype was detected ten times or more. This sequence joins TRBV29-1 and TRBJ1-1; possible D gene TRBD1, 5 bases. The CDR3 has 13 amino acids. Germline V CDR1 and CDR2: SQVTM, ANQGSEA. The ends were cut back, 2 bases at V and 0 bases at J, with 7 bases in the middle. In DNA form, the CDR3 reads TGCAGCGTTGAAACAGGAGTGAACACTGAAGCTTTCTTT. Translating gives CSVETGVNTEAFF.

This clonotype was observed at least ten times. In nucleotides, the CDR3 is TGCGCCAGCAGCCAAGATGTATCCTGGTCTGGGGCCAACGTCCTGACTTTC. This sequence encodes CASSQDVSWSGANVLTF. This chain connects TRBV4-3 to TRBJ2-6, with unresolved D. Germline CDR1 is LGHNA and CDR2 is YSLEER. The CDR3 extends over 17 amino acids. The ends were cut back, 0 bases at V and 1 base at J, with 10 bases in the middle.

This clonotype was recorded at least ten times. The chain joins TRBV7-9 to TRBJ2-7; 13 nucleotides agree with TRBD2. With 2 bases clipped from V and 4 bases from J, the junction kept 2 bases outside the gene matches. CDR1 and CDR2 from the germline V gene are SEHNR and FQNEAQ (reference sequence). The CDR3 runs to 15 residues. The CDR3 coding sequence is TGTGCCAGCAGCTTACCGACTAGCGGGAGGTACGAGCAGTACTTC. Translated, it gives CASSLPTSGRYEQYF.

This clonotype appeared many times. This sequence joins TRBV4-3 and TRBJ2-7; the D call may be TRBD1 or TRBD2 (6 bases each). This CDR3 region has 14 residues. CDR1 is LGHNA and CDR2 is YSLEER in the germline V gene. The germline V and J ends were trimmed by 4 bases and 5 bases, with 15 bases remaining between them. The CDR3 protein is CASSPTPGGDEQYF. CDR3 bases: TGCGCCAGCAGCCCCACTCCCGGGGGCGACGAGCAGTACTTC.

J is TRBJ1-5 and V is TRBV18, with 9 bases matching TRBD1. Germline V gives CDR1 KGHSH, CDR2 LQKENI. Germline trimming cut 3 bases from V and 5 bases from J; bases unmatched to any gene: 5. The CDR3 covers 15 residues. The CDR3 sequence is CASSPGQGSYQPQHF. CDR3 bases: TGTGCCAGCTCACCCGGACAGGGGTCTTATCAGCCCCAGCATTTT.

The chain links TRBV12-3 or TRBV12-4 to TRBJ2-7; TRBD2 is a possible D gene (6 bases). CDR3 size: 14 residues. V lost 3 bases and J 5 bases, leaving 14 bases between the germline ends. The CDR3 here is CASSFSGGTHEQYF. In nucleotides, the CDR3 is TGTGCCAGCAGTTTTTCCGGGGGAACCCACGAGCAGTACTTC.

The gene calls are TRBV4-1 and TRBJ2-5, with D maybe TRBD1 (6 bases). The germline V gene has CDR1 MGHRA and CDR2 YSYEKL. V was cut by 1 base and J by 2 bases, with 11 bases left in between. This CDR3 region has 15 residues. The CDR3 loop is CASSQVGALQETQYF. CDR3 DNA sequence: TGCGCCAGCAGCCAAGTGGGGGCCCTTCAAGAGACCCAGTACTTC.

This clonotype was seen a handful of times. No DNA is shown, since the ends of the CDR3 on it are uncertain; the CDR3 is the one TCRdb lists. This sequence joins TRBV2 and TRBJ2-3; TRBD1 reflects the table's D call only, with no check against the DNA. Both ends counted, the CDR3 spans 17 residues. From germline, CDR1 is SNHLY and CDR2 FYNNEI. The CDR3 sequence: CASSELRWGGGTDTRYF.

This clonotype has ten or more counts. V is TRBV5-1 and J is TRBJ1-1; D is perhaps TRBD1 (5 bases). This CDR3 is built from 13 residues. Germline V gives CDR1 SGHRS, CDR2 YFSETQ. V lost 2 bases and J lost 6, with 11 bases in between. The CDR3 DNA reads TGCGCCAGCAGCTTCTCTACAGGACCTGAAGCTTTCTTT. This sequence encodes CASSFSTGPEAFF.